This TCR beta chain was sequenced in a study of monozygotic twins with inflammatory bowel disease. The CDR3 loop spans 15 amino acids. The germline V gene encodes CDR1 MGHRA and CDR2 YSYEKL. Blood was collected, roughly 2.5 ml per donor. Whole blood supplied total RNA, and T cells were not sorted. UMIs containing a 6-nucleotide sample barcode were added via template switching. TCRdb reprocessed the 5' RACE reads and reports one entry per CDR3 protein, with no DNA. The data include approximately 330,000 distinct CDR3 sequences; the top ten clones carry roughly 2%. The TCR comes from a human donor with ulcerative colitis or Crohn's disease, or a healthy co-twin of an affected twin (not recorded which). Sequenced input: blood. V and J are TRBV4-1 and TRBJ1-1. The CDR3 reads CASSQVDQMNTEAFF.